This entry lists 26 T cell receptor beta chains sequenced from one sample in a study of T cells in Graves' hyperthyroidism and ophthalmopathy. Authors of the study amplified TCR beta CDR3 regions from RNA transcripts. When the TCR CDR3 underwent first-round RT-PCR, the HTBI primer set was used. MiXCR, run by TCRdb on the multiplex PCR reads, gives a single entry per CDR3 protein. Here the sample spans more than 500,000 distinct CDR3 sequences, around 46% being singletons. Sample: peripheral blood or thyroid tissue (not recorded which). The source of these receptors is an adult woman with Graves' disease, either hyperthyroidism or ophthalmopathy (not recorded which).

The chain is built from TRBV4-1 and TRBJ2-2; D unresolved. The CDR3 loop spans 14 amino acids. V lost 6 bases and J 7 bases, leaving 15 bases between the germline ends. The germline V gene encodes CDR1 MGHRA and CDR2 YSYEKL. The CDR3 loop reads CASSRYEEFGELFF. DNA for the CDR3: TGCGCCAGCAGTCGGTATGAGGAGTTCGGGGAGCTGTTTTTT.

Only a few counts were recorded for this clonotype. The J gene is TRBJ2-2, the V gene TRBV11-2; weak D call: TRBD1 (6 bases). V lost 3 bases, J lost 3 bases, and 11 bases lay in between. The germline CDR1 and CDR2 sequences are SGHAT and FQNNGV. This CDR3 is 15 amino acids long. The DNA for the CDR3 is TGTGCCAGCAGCTTGGTTAACAGGGACACCGGGGAGCTGTTTTTT. Amino acids: CASSLVNRDTGELFF.

This clonotype has ten or more counts. The chain uses TRBV19 and TRBJ2-2; 9 bases match TRBD1. V trimming: 4 bases; J trimming: 5 bases; junction bases outside the gene matches: 14. The CDR3 has 18 residues. Germline CDR1 reads LNHDA; CDR2 reads SQIVND (reference sequence). The CDR3 sequence: CASSSPGQGGSVTGELFF. The DNA of the CDR3 is TGTGCCAGTAGTAGCCCGGGACAGGGAGGCAGCGTTACCGGGGAGCTGTTTTTT.

This clonotype was seen many times. V usage is TRBV2 and J usage is TRBJ1-1; D remains unclear. The V end was cut by 4 bases, the J end by 2 bases, with 11 bases between. The CDR3 is 14 residues long. Per germline, CDR1 SNHLY and CDR2 FYNNEI. CDR3 loop: CASSGVLSNTEAFF. CDR3 nucleotides: TGTGCCAGCAGTGGCGTTCTGTCTAACACTGAAGCTTTCTTT.

A single count supports this clonotype. CDR3 protein: CASSSPGTSGNQPQHF. The DNA for the CDR3 is TGTGCCAGCAGCTCCCCCGGGACTAGTGGCAATCAGCCCCAGCATTTT. This sequence joins TRBV7-9 and TRBJ1-5; D perhaps matches TRBD1 (5 bases). Germline CDR1 is SEHNR and CDR2 is FQNEAQ (reference sequence). The CDR3 spans 16 residues. V gave up 4 bases and J gave up 2 bases, with 15 bases separating them.

This clonotype was detected ten times or more. The chain links TRBV5-6 to TRBJ1-5; D unclear. The CDR3 loop spans 13 amino acids. V lost 0 bases and J lost 4, with 5 bases in between. Germline CDR1 and CDR2: SGHDT and YYEEEE. CDR3 region: CASSLAANQPQHF. As DNA, the CDR3 is TGTGCCAGCAGCTTGGCGGCTAATCAGCCCCAGCATTTT.

This clonotype was recorded at least ten times. The V call is TRBV5-1, the J call TRBJ1-6; no clear D gene. The germline V gene encodes CDR1 SGHRS and CDR2 YFSETQ. This CDR3 is 15 amino acids long. Trimming removed 2 bases at V and 8 bases at J, with 14 bases between. In nucleotides, the CDR3 is TGCGCCAGCAGCTTTACTGACCCTGAGGATTCACCCCTCCACTTT. This gives the protein CASSFTDPEDSPLHF.

The chain employs TRBV20-1 and TRBJ1-2; D ambiguous. With 4 bases removed from V and 0 bases from J, the gap between germline ends came to 12 bases. The germline V gene has CDR1 DFQATT and CDR2 SNEGSKA (reference sequence). The CDR3 runs 14 residues. CDR3: CSATGIDTNYGYTF. The CDR3 coding sequence is TGCAGTGCTACCGGGATCGACACTAACTATGGCTACACCTTC.

The chain employs TRBV20-1 and TRBJ1-1; D not certain. V lost 5 bases to trimming and J lost 7 bases, with 8 bases between them. The V gene's germline CDR1 is DFQATT and CDR2 SNEGSKA (reference sequence). This CDR3 is built from 10 residues. CDR3 bases: TGCAGTGCTGGAAGAAATGAAGCTTTCTTT. Protein: CSAGRNEAFF.

This sequence joins TRBV19 and TRBJ2-7; D gene ambiguous. V was clipped by 8 bases and J by 5 bases, with 19 bases between them. The germline V gene has CDR1 LNHDA and CDR2 SQIVND (reference sequence). The CDR3 spans 14 residues. The CDR3 spells CASRSGPRTNEQYF. CDR3 sequence (DNA): TGTGCCAGTCGCTCCGGGCCTAGGACCAACGAGCAGTACTTC.

This clonotype occurred once. This sequence joins TRBV20-1 and TRBJ1-4, with D unresolved. This CDR3 is 12 amino acids long. With 6 bases removed from V and 11 bases from J, the gap between germline ends came to 16 bases. Germline CDR1 is DFQATT and CDR2 is SNEGSKA (reference sequence). This chain's CDR3 is CSARDRVLKLFF. CDR3 in DNA: TGCAGTGCCCGCGACCGCGTGTTGAAACTGTTTTTT.

The table lists this clonotype with a few counts. The chain carries TRBV20-1 and TRBJ1-4, with TRBD1 matching 9 bases. The CDR3 runs 15 residues. The junction had 10 bases not matched to a gene; V was cut back by 5 bases and J by 6 bases. Germline CDR1 DFQATT, CDR2 SNEGSKA (reference sequence). CDR3: CSASRPGQGDEKLFF. Written as DNA, the CDR3 is TGCAGTGCTTCTAGGCCGGGACAGGGCGATGAAAAACTGTTTTTT.

With regard to this clonotype: This CDR3 fails to terminate in the conserved phenylalanine or tryptophan, so it likely reflects a read error. The gene calls are TRBV15 and TRBJ2-7; tentative D call: TRBD1 (5 bases). Germline V gives CDR1 LNHNV, CDR2 YYDKDF (reference sequence). With 0 bases removed from V and 2 bases from J, the gap between germline ends came to 11 bases. The length of the CDR3 is 15 residues. This CDR3 is CATSRDWGSTYEQYC. The CDR3 DNA sequence: TGTGCCACCAGCAGAGATTGGGGCAGTACCTACGAGCAGTACTGC.

At least ten counts were recorded for this clonotype. The CDR3 coding sequence is TGTGCCAGCAGCTTAGAGGGCTTAAGCCGGGACTTCGAGCAGTACTTC. Its translation: CASSLEGLSRDFEQYF. The rearrangement joins TRBV7-8 to TRBJ2-7; TRBD2 might be the D (6 bases). CDR3 length equals 16 residues. Germline V gives CDR1 SGHVS, CDR2 FQNEAQ. V was shortened by 1 base and J by 6 bases, with 19 bases between the two germline ends.

This clonotype was observed a few times. The chain employs TRBV28 and TRBJ2-5, with D perhaps matching TRBD1 (5 bases). Germline CDR1 MDHEN, CDR2 SYDVKM. Trimming shortened V by 6 bases and J by 5 bases, and 16 bases separated the two germline ends. The CDR3 consists of 14 residues. The CDR3 nucleotides are TGTGCCAGCAGCCTCTTGGACATGCGGGAGACCCAGTACTTC. Protein: CASSLLDMRETQYF.

This clonotype was seen more than once but under ten times. This chain links TRBV5-4 with TRBJ2-3, with 11 bases aligning to TRBD2. V lost 0 bases and J lost 0; bases outside the gene matches: 0. The CDR3 has 16 amino acids. Germline V gene lookup returns CDR1 SGHNT and CDR2 YYREEE (reference sequence). The CDR3 loop is CASSLGTSGSTDTQYF. CDR3 bases: TGTGCCAGCAGCTTGGGGACTAGCGGGAGCACAGATACGCAGTATTTT.

At least ten counts were recorded for this clonotype. V and J are TRBV5-8 and TRBJ1-1; 7 nucleotides align to TRBD1. The V segment lost 5 bases and the J segment 4 bases; nucleotides outside the gene matches: 8. Per germline, CDR1 SGHTS and CDR2 YDEGEE. The CDR3 runs 14 residues. CDR3 loop: CASRRGLYGTEAFF. The DNA of the CDR3 is TGTGCCAGCAGGAGGGGGCTATATGGCACTGAAGCTTTCTTT.

This clonotype showed up many times. The chain has TRBV3-1 and TRBJ2-7; D is possibly TRBD1 (5 bases). The CDR3 consists of 14 residues. V lost 0 bases, J lost 7 bases, and 13 bases lay in between. Looked up from germline, CDR1 is LGHDT and CDR2 is YNNKEL (reference sequence). For the CDR3, the DNA is TGTGCCAGCAGCCAAGATCTTGCGACAGCTGAGCAGTACTTC. It encodes CASSQDLATAEQYF.

This clonotype was picked up many times. This rearrangement joins TRBV19 to TRBJ1-1; D call uncertain. The CDR3 extends over 11 amino acids. V lost 9 bases to trimming and J lost 1 base, with 6 bases between them. Looked up from germline, CDR1 is LNHDA and CDR2 is SQIVND (reference sequence). The CDR3 protein is CASQQNTEAFF. For the CDR3, the DNA is TGTGCCAGCCAACAGAACACTGAAGCTTTCTTT.

This clonotype was seen many times. The V gene is TRBV7-3, the J gene TRBJ2-2; D ambiguous. CDR3 length: 14 amino acids. With 5 bases removed from V and 2 bases from J, the gap between germline ends came to 9 bases. Germline CDR1 and CDR2: SGHTA and FQGTGA. CDR3 in DNA: TGTGCCAGCAGCCAGTCTATTAACACCGGGGAGCTGTTTTTT. It yields the protein CASSQSINTGELFF.

This rearrangement joins TRBV7-8 to TRBJ1-5; 7 nucleotides match TRBD1. The CDR3 consists of 13 residues. Germline CDR1 is SGHVS and CDR2 is FQNEAQ. Trimming removed 4 bases from V and 13 bases from J; junction bases left unmatched: 10. The CDR3 DNA follows: TGTGCCAGCAGCTCACGACAGGGTGGCAATCAGCATTTT. The encoded protein is CASSSRQGGNQHF.

Comment on this clonotype: Here the CDR3 omits its conserved ending phenylalanine or tryptophan, so a read error is the likely source. The rearrangement uses TRBV5-1 and TRBJ1-6, with 8 bases lining up with TRBD1. The CDR3 has 16 residues. J was trimmed by 6 bases and V by 4 bases; bases with no gene match: 9. Germline V CDR1 and CDR2: SGHRS, YFSETQ. The CDR3 bases are TGCGCCAGCAGCACCGGGACAGGTCCTCTTAATTCACCCCTCCACCTT. Translated: CASSTGTGPLNSPLHL.

The CDR3 region is CASSLDRNGELFF. In DNA, the CDR3 is TGTGCCAGCAGCTTAGACCGAAACGGGGAGCTGTTTTTT. This chain uses TRBV11-2 with TRBJ2-2, with D uncertain. Looked up from germline, CDR1 is SGHAT and CDR2 is FQNNGV. The CDR3 is made up of 13 amino acids. Trimming took off 0 bases at V and 7 bases at J, with 6 bases between the two ends.

This clonotype was recorded a few times. V gene TRBV20-1 combines with J gene TRBJ1-2; D is uncertain. Germline V gene data show CDR1 as DFQATT and CDR2 as SNEGSKA (reference sequence). The CDR3 contains 13 residues. V lost 3 bases to trimming and J lost 0 bases, with 8 bases between them. This CDR3 is CSASTETNYGYTF. In DNA, the CDR3 is TGCAGTGCTAGCACGGAAACTAACTATGGCTACACCTTC.

CDR3 in DNA: TGCAGCGCAGCCCCAGGAATAGGGGGTGAAAAACTGTTTTTT. Translated, it gives CSAAPGIGGEKLFF. The gene calls are TRBV29-1 and TRBJ1-4; a possible D gene is TRBD1 (6 bases). Germline loops: CDR1 SQVTM, CDR2 ANQGSEA. This CDR3 spans 14 amino acids. V shed 7 bases and J shed 7 bases, with 19 bases lying between them.

This clonotype has at least ten counts. The J gene is TRBJ2-5, the V gene TRBV9; 7 positions match TRBD2. Germline values: CDR1 SGDLS, CDR2 YYNGEE. This CDR3 contains 15 residues. V shed 4 bases and J 5 bases; nucleotides not matched to a gene: 11. The CDR3, as DNA: TGTGCCAGCAGCTCAGGCGGCGGGAGAAGGGAGACCCAGTACTTC. This sequence encodes CASSSGGGRRETQYF.